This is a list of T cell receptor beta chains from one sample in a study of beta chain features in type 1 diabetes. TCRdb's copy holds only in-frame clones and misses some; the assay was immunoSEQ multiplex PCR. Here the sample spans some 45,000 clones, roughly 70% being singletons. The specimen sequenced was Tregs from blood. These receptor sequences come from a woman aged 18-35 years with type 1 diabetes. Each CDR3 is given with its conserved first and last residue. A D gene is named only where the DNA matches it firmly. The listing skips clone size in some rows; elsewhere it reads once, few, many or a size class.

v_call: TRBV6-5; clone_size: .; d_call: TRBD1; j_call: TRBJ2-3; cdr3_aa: CASNIQGAPTDTQYF; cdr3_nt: TGTGCCAGCAACATACAGGGGGCGCCGACAGATACGCAGTATTTT
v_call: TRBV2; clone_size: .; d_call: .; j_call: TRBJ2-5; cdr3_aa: CASKNRDSRGETQYF; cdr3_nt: TGTGCCAGCAAGAACCGGGACAGCCGGGGGGAGACCCAGTACTTC
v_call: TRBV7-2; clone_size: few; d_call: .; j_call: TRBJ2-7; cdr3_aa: CASSLVSSRDYEQYF; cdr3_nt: TGTGCCAGCAGCTTAGTGTCTAGCAGAGACTACGAGCAGTACTTC
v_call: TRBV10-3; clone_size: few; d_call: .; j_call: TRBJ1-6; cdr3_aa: CAISEGLWNSPLHF; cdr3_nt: TGTGCCATCAGTGAGGGGCTTTGGAATTCACCCCTCCACTTT
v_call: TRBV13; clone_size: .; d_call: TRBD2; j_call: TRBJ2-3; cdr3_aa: CASVRRTSGRISTDTQYF; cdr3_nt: TGTGCCAGCGTCCGACGGACTAGCGGGAGAATAAGCACAGATACGCAGTATTTT
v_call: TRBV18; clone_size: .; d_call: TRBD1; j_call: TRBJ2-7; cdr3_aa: CASSWNGQAYEQYF; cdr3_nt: TGTGCCAGCTCATGGAACGGACAGGCCTACGAGCAGTACTTC
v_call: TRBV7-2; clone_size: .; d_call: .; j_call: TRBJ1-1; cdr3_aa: CASSLEGRPGEAFF; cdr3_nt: TGTGCCAGCAGCTTAGAGGGCCGCCCGGGGGAAGCTTTCTTT
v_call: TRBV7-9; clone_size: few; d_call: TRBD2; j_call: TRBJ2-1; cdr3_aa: CASSPPGLGQYNEQFF; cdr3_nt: TGTGCCAGCAGCCCTCCGGGACTAGGACAGTACAATGAGCAGTTCTTC
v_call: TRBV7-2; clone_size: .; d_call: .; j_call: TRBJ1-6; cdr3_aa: CASSSQGSGNSPLHF; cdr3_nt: TGTGCCAGCAGCTCGCAGGGCTCCGGGAATTCACCCCTCCACTTT
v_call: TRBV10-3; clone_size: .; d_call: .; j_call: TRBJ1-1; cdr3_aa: CASQTNTEAFF; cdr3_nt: TGTGCCAGCCAAACAAACACTGAAGCTTTCTTT
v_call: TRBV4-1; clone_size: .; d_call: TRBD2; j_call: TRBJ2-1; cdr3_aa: CASSQQTSGGYNEQFF; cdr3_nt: TGCGCCAGCAGCCAGCAGACTAGCGGGGGCTACAATGAGCAGTTCTTC
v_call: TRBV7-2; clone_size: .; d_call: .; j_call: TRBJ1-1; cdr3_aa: CASRQGPYLEAFF; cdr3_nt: TGTGCCAGCAGACAGGGACCTTATCTAGAAGCTTTCTTT
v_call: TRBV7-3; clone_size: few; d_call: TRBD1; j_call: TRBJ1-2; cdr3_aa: CASSFGQGSNYGYTF; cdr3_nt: TGTGCCAGCAGCTTTGGACAGGGTTCTAACTATGGCTACACCTTC
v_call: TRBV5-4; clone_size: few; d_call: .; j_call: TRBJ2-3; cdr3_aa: CASSSPGTTSGVGYF; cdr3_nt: TGTGCCAGCAGCTCCCCCGGGACAACGAGTGGGGTGGGGTATTTT
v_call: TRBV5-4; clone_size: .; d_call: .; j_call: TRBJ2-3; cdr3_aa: CASSIFPDTQYF; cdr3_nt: TGTGCCAGCAGCATATTCCCGGATACGCAGTATTTT